The 2 T cell receptor beta chains listed next were all sequenced from one sample in a study of molecular identifiers for immune sequencing clone quantification. TCRdb fed the PCR reads into MiXCR, producing one record per CDR3 protein. The sample has under 650,000 distinct CDR3 sequences; just under 20% are singletons. The sample comprised naive CD8+ T cells from blood, with Jurkat cell RNA spiked in. Subset described: FACS-sorted CD8+CD4-CCR7+CD45RA+ naive T cells. Source of these receptors: a human donor in good health. Some libraries in this study had Jurkat cell RNA spiked in.

The CDR3 loop reads CASSYPGMDSPLHF. The DNA of the CDR3 is TGTGCCAGCAGTTACCCGGGTATGGATTCACCCCTCCACTTT. The chain uses TRBV6-6 and TRBJ1-6; no definite D call. Germline CDR1 is MNHNY and CDR2 is SVGAGI (reference sequence). The CDR3 runs 14 residues. Trimming took 2 bases from V and 8 from J, leaving 10 bases between them.

This clonotype has a count of ten or more. The chain employs TRBV12-3 or TRBV12-4 and TRBJ2-3, with D unresolved. The CDR3 loop spans 14 amino acids. Trimming shortened V by 6 bases and J by 6 bases, and 16 bases separated the two germline ends. The CDR3 DNA sequence: TGTGCCAGCAGGCCTGGGGTCGGATTGGATACGCAGTATTTT. This sequence encodes CASRPGVGLDTQYF.